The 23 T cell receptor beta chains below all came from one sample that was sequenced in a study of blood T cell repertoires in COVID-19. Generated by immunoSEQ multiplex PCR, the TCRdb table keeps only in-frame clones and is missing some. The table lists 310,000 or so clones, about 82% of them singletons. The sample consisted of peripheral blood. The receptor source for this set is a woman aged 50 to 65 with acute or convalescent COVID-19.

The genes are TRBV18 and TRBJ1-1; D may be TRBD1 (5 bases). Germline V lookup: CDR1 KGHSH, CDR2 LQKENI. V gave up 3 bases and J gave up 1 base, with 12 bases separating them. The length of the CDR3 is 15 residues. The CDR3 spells CASSPFGGGNTEAFF. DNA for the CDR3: TGTGCCAGCTCACCTTTTGGGGGGGGGAACACTGAAGCTTTCTTT.

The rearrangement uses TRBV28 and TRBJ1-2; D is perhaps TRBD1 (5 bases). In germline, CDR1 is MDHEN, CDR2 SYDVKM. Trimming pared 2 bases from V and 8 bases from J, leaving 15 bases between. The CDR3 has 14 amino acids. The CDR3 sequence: CASSLPGAGGGYTF. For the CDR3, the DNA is TGTGCCAGCAGTTTACCCGGGGCCGGGGGAGGCTACACCTTC.

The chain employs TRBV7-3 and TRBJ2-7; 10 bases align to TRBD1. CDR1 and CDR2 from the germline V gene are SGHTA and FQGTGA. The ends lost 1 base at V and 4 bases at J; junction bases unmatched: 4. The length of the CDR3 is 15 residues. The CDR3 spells CASSLRGTGEYEQYF. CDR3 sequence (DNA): TGTGCCAGCAGCTTAAGGGGGACAGGGGAATACGAGCAGTACTTC.

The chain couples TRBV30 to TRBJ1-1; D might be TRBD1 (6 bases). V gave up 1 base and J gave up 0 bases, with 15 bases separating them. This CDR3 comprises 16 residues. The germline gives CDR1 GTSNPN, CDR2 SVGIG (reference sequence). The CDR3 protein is CAWSETGRFMNTEAFF. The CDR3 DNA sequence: TGTGCCTGGAGTGAGACAGGACGATTTATGAACACTGAAGCTTTCTTT.

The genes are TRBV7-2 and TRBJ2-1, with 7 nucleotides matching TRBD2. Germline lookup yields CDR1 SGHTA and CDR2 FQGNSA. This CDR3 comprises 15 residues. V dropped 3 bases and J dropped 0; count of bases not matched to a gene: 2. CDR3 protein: CASSFGGSSYNEQFF. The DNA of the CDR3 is TGTGCCAGCAGCTTCGGCGGGAGCTCCTACAATGAGCAGTTCTTC. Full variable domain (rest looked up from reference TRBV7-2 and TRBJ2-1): GAGVSQSPSNKVTEKGKDVELRCDPISGHTALYWYRQSLGQGLEFLIYFQGNSAPDKSGLPSDRFSAERTGGSVSTLTIQRTQQEDSAVYLCASSFGGSSYNEQFFGPGTRLTVL.

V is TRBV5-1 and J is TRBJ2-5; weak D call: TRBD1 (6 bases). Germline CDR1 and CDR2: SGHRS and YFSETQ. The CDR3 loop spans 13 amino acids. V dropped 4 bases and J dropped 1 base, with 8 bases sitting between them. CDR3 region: CASSPDSQETQYF. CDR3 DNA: TGCGCCAGCAGCCCGGACAGCCAAGAGACCCAGTACTTC.

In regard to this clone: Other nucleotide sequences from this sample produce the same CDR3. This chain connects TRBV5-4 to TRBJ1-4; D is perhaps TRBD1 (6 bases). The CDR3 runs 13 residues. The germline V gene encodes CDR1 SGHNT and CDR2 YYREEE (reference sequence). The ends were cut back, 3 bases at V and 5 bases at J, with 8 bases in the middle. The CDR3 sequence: CASSSGQNEKLFF. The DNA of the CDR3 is TGTGCCAGCAGCTCCGGACAGAATGAAAAACTGTTTTTT.

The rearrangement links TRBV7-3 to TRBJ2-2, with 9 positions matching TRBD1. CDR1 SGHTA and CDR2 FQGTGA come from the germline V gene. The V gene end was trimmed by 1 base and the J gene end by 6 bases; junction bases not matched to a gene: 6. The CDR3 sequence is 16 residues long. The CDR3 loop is CASSLRGTGFAGELFF. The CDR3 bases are TGTGCCAGCAGCTTAAGAGGGACAGGGTTCGCCGGGGAGCTGTTTTTT.

CDR3 DNA: TGTGCCAGCAGCTTTGCGGGTGAGCAGTACTTC. Its translation: CASSFAGEQYF. The chain carries TRBV7-2 and TRBJ2-7; possible D gene TRBD2, 5 bases. This CDR3 has 11 amino acids. CDR1 and CDR2 from the germline V gene are SGHTA and FQGNSA. V dropped 3 bases and J dropped 7 bases, with 7 bases sitting between them.

In nucleotides, the CDR3 is TGCGCCAGCAGTGAGTCGAGGCGACAGGGGATCTACGAGCAGTACTTC. As protein: CASSESRRQGIYEQYF. V usage is TRBV10-1 and J usage is TRBJ2-7, with 8 bases fitting TRBD1. Trimming cost V 0 bases and J 3 bases; bases outside gene matches: 7. The CDR3 contains 16 residues. Germline V gene data show CDR1 as WNHNN and CDR2 as SYGVQD (reference sequence).

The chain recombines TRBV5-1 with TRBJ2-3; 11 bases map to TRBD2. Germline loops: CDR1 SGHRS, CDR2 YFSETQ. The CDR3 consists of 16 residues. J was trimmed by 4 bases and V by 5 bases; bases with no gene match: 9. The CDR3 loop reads CASRRQTSGSADTQYF. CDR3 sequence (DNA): TGCGCCAGCAGAAGACAAACTAGCGGGAGCGCAGATACGCAGTATTTT.

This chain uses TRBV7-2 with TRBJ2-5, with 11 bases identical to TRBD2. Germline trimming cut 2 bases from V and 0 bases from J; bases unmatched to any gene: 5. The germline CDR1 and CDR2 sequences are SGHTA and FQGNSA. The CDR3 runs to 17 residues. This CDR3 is CASSLSGTSGYQETQYF. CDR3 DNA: TGTGCCAGCAGCTTATCCGGGACTAGCGGTTACCAAGAGACCCAGTACTTC.

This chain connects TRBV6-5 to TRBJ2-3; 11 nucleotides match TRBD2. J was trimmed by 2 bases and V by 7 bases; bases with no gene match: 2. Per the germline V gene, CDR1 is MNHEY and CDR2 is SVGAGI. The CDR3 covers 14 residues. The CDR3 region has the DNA TGTGCCAGCAAACTAGCGGGAGCCACAGATACGCAGTATTTT. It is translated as CASKLAGATDTQYF.

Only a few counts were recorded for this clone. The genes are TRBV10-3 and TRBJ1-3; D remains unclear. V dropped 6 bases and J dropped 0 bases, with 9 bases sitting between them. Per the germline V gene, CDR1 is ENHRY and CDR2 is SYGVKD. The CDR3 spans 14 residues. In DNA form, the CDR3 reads TGTGCCATCAGGATAGCCACCTCTGGAAACACCATATATTTT. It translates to CAIRIATSGNTIYF.

This CDR3 is CASRPTGLLDGYTF. The CDR3 DNA reads TGTGCCAGCAGGCCGACGGGACTTCTTGATGGCTACACCTTC. The chain uses TRBV28 and TRBJ1-2, with D possibly TRBD1 on 5 matching bases. Trimming pared 6 bases from V and 6 bases from J, leaving 17 bases between. Germline values: CDR1 MDHEN, CDR2 SYDVKM. The CDR3 loop spans 14 amino acids.

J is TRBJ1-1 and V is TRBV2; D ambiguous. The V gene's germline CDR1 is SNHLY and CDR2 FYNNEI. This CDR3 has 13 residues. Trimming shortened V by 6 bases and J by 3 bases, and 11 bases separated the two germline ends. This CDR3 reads CASRPPGDTEAFF. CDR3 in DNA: TGTGCCAGCAGACCCCCGGGAGACACTGAAGCTTTCTTT.

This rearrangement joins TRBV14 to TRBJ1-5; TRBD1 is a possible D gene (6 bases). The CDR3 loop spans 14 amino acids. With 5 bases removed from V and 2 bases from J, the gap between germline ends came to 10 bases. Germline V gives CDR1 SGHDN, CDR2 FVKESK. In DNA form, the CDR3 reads TGTGCCAGCAGCTCGACAGGACGCAATCAGCCCCAGCATTTT. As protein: CASSSTGRNQPQHF.

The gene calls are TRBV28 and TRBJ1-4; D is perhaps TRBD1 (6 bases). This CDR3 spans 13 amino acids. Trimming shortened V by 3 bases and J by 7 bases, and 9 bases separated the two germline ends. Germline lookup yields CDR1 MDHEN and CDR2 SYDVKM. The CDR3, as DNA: TGTGCCAGCAGTTTGGGAGGGGGTGAAAAACTGTTTTTT. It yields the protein CASSLGGGEKLFF.

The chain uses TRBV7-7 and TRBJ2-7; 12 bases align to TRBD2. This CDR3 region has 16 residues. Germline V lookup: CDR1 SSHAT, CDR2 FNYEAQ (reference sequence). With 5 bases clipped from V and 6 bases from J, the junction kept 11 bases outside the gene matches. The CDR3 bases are TGTGCCAGCAGCGCAACACTAGCGGGAGGCTTTGGCGAGCAGTACTTC. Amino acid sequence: CASSATLAGGFGEQYF.

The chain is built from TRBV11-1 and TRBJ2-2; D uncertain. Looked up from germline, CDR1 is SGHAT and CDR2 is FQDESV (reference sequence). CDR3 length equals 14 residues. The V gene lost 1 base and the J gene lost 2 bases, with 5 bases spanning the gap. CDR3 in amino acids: CASSLVLNTGELFF. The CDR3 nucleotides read TGTGCCAGCAGCTTAGTTCTTAACACCGGGGAGCTGTTTTTT.

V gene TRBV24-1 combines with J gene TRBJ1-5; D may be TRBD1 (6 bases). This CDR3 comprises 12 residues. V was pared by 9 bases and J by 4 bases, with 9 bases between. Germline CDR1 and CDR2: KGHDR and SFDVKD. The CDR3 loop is CATAQGNQPQHF. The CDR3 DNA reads TGTGCCACCGCCCAGGGGAATCAGCCCCAGCATTTT.

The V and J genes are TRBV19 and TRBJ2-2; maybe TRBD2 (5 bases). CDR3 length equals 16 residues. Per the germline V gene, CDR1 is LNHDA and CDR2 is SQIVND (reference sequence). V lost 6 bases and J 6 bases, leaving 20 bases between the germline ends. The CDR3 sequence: CASSPAGRENAGELFF. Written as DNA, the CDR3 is TGTGCCAGTAGCCCCGCGGGCAGAGAAAACGCCGGGGAGCTGTTTTTT.

In DNA form, the CDR3 reads TGTGCCACCAGTGATACAGGGAGCTCCTACGAGCAGTACTTC. The encoded protein is CATSDTGSSYEQYF. V is TRBV24-1 and J is TRBJ2-7; D is possibly TRBD1 (6 bases). Per the germline V gene, CDR1 is KGHDR and CDR2 is SFDVKD. V was pared by 3 bases and J by 0 bases, with 8 bases between. The CDR3 is 14 residues long.